This T cell receptor (beta chain) appears in the sequencing data of a study of monozygotic twins with inflammatory bowel disease. Study results and limitations: Heterogeneous immunosuppressive treatment regimens may have introduced variability into patient repertoires.

Germline lookup yields CDR1 SGDLS and CDR2 YYNGEE. This CDR3 has 16 residues. To note about this clonotype: Its specificity is not known.

For each CDR3 protein, TCRdb gives one entry from its re-call of the 5' RACE reads, without DNA. The sample table sets out 350,000 to 400,000 distinct CDR3 sequences. The source is a human donor with ulcerative colitis or Crohn's disease, or a healthy co-twin of an affected twin (not recorded which). The gene calls are TRBV9 and TRBJ2-7; the TCRdb D gene call, TRBD1, has no DNA to confirm it. The sample consisted of blood. This chain's CDR3 is CASSAGIGGGKSEQYF.